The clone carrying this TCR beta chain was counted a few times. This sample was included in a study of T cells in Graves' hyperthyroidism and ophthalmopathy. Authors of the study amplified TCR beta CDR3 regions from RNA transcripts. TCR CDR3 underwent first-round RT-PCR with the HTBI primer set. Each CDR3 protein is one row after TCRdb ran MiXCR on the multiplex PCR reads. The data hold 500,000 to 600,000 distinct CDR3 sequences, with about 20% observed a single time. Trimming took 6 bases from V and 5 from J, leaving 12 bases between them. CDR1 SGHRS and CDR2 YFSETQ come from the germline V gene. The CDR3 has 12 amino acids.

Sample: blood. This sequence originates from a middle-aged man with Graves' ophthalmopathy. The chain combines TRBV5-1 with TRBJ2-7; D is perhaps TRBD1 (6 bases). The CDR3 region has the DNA TGCGCCAGCATGGACAGAGTCAACGAGCAGTACTTC. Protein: CASMDRVNEQYF.